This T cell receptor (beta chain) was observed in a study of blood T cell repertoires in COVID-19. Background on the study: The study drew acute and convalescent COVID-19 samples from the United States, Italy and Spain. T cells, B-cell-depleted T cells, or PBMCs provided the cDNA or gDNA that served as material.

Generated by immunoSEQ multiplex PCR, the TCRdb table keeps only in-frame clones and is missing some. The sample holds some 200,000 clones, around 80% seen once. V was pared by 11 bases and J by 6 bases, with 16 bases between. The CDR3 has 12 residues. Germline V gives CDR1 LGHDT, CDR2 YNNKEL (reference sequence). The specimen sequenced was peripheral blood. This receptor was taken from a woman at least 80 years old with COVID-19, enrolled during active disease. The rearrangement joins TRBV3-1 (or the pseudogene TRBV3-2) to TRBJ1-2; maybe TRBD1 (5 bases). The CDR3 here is CAGGNTADGYTF. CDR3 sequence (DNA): TGTGCCGGGGGGAACACGGCCGATGGCTACACCTTC.